This T cell receptor (beta chain) was identified during a study of blood T cell repertoires in COVID-19. Under the authors' procedure: The authors estimated nucleated cell counts from reference gene primer amplification. Profiled with immunoSEQ multiplex PCR; TCRdb holds only in-frame clones, not every one. V, J and clone size reflect that table, while D and trimming were determined from the DNA. The sample carries around 280,000 clones, roughly 89% recorded once. In germline, CDR1 is SGHTA, CDR2 FQGTGA. The CDR3 extends over 13 amino acids. V was shortened by 6 bases and J by 2 bases, with 10 bases between the two germline ends.

The chain has TRBV7-3 and TRBJ1-1, with a tentative D call TRBD1 (6 bases). Sequenced: PBMCs or T cells enriched from blood (not recorded which). This clonotype originated in a woman between 18 and 30 years old with acute COVID-19. The CDR3 coding sequence is TGTGCCAGCAGAGCACAGGGAAACACTGAAGCTTTCTTT. Its protein product is CASRAQGNTEAFF.